This record looks at one T cell receptor beta chain sequence and its context. Its antigen is still unknown. V lost 5 bases and J lost 12; bases outside the gene matches: 7. The CDR3 consists of 13 residues. CDR1 is LNHDA, CDR2 SQIVND, per germline (reference sequence). PCR was performed using 60 Vbeta and 13 Jbeta primers. The method was immunoSEQ multiplex PCR; TCRdb's version includes in-frame clones alone and lacks a portion of them. The top ten clones hold 1% to 1.5% of a sample with roughly 190,000 clones, more than 75% of them seen once. These data come from a study of cytomegalovirus exposure and HLA in healthy donors. General study findings and limits: The classifier, whose performance was assessed in both the original and validation cohorts, reportedly diagnosed cytomegalovirus status with high specificity and sensitivity. Whilst most TCR sequences proved rare, a subset of public TCRs occurred across many donors. Productive status was seen about 90% or about 30% of the time for most TCR beta V segments in an earlier analysis. Across donors, sequencing depth was assumed by presence/absence analyses to be roughly uniform.

Input material: PBMCs. J is TRBJ1-4 and V is TRBV19; 9 bases map to TRBD1. This receptor was obtained from a man aged 30-40 years in good health and CMV-seronegative. The CDR3 bases are TGTGCCAGTAGTCCCGGGACAGGGAATGAACTGTTTTTT. Translated: CASSPGTGNELFF.